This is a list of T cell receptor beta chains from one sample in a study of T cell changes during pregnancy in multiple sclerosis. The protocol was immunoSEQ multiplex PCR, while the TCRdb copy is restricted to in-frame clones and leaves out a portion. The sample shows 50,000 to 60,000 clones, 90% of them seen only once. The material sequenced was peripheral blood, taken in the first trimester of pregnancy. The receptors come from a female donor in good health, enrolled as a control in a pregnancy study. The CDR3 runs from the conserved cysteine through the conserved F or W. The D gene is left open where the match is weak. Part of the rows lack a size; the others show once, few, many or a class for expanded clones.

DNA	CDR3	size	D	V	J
TGTGCCAGCAGCGATCTAACCGGGGAGCTGTTTTTT	CASSDLTGELFF	-	-	TRBV11-3	TRBJ2-2
TGTGCCAGCAGCGTCGGACAGGGAGATGAAAAACTGTTTTTT	CASSVGQGDEKLFF	-	TRBD1	TRBV9	TRBJ1-4
TGTGCCAGTCTGCGGTCCTACAATGAGCAGTTCTTC	CASLRSYNEQFF	-	-	TRBV6-5	TRBJ2-1
TGTGCCAGCAGCCGAGAACGCCGACAGGCAAACACTGAAGCTTTCTTT	CASSRERRQANTEAFF	-	-	TRBV7-8	TRBJ1-1
TGTGCCAGCTCACCACGACTAGCGGTTCGAAACAATGAGCAGTTCTTC	CASSPRLAVRNNEQFF	-	TRBD2	TRBV18	TRBJ2-1
TGTGCCAGTAGTACACCACTACGACAGAGAGCTAATCAGCCCCAGCATTTT	CASSTPLRQRANQPQHF	-	-	TRBV19	TRBJ1-5
TGTGCCAGCAGCGCGCCAGGGGTAGACAGCTCCTACGAGCAGTACTTC	CASSAPGVDSSYEQYF	once	-	TRBV11-2	TRBJ2-7
TGCGCCAGCAGCCTCAGCTCAGGATCGGGACAGGTCTACGAGCAGTACTTC	CASSLSSGSGQVYEQYF	-	TRBD1	TRBV5-1	TRBJ2-7
TGCGCCAGCAGCCCGGGGACAGAGAATGAAAAACTGTTTTTT	CASSPGTENEKLFF	-	TRBD1	TRBV5-1	TRBJ1-4
TGTGCCAGCAGCCCAACTCCAGGGGGACAAACCGGGGAGCTGTTTTTT	CASSPTPGGQTGELFF	-	TRBD1	TRBV6-4	TRBJ2-2
TGCGCCAGCTGGCGGCCGGGCGGGACCGGGGAGCTGTTTTTT	CASWRPGGTGELFF	-	-	TRBV10-2	TRBJ2-2
TGCGCCAGCAGCTTGGTCCAGGGGGCCTCCTACGAGCAGTACTTC	CASSLVQGASYEQYF	-	TRBD1	TRBV5-1	TRBJ2-7
TGTGCCAGCAGCTGGATCGACAGGGCTAGCGAGCAGTACTTC	CASSWIDRASEQYF	-	TRBD1	TRBV7-9	TRBJ2-7
TGTGCCAGCAGCCAAGCGGGGTTAAGTCGAGACTACACCTTC	CASSQAGLSRDYTF	-	-	TRBV14	TRBJ1-2
TGTGCCAGCAGCCCCGCGGCTGGTGGCTACACCTTC	CASSPAAGGYTF	-	-	TRBV6-5	TRBJ1-2
TGTGCCAGCAGCTTTAGAGCGGGAGAGGGTGAGCAGTTCTTC	CASSFRAGEGEQFF	-	TRBD2	TRBV7-9	TRBJ2-1
TGTGCCAGCAGCTTGGGACAGGGGGCCCTCAATGAGCAGTTCTTC	CASSLGQGALNEQFF	-	TRBD1	TRBV7-6	TRBJ2-1
TGTGCCAGCAGCTTAGTGGGACAGGGGCCCTACGAGCAGTACTTC	CASSLVGQGPYEQYF	-	TRBD1	TRBV7-2	TRBJ2-7
TGTGCCAGCAGTTACCCGGACAGCTATGGCTACACCTTC	CASSYPDSYGYTF	-	-	TRBV6-6	TRBJ1-2
TGTGCCAGCAGCTTCGACCCAAGGAGCAGGAGGGACGAGCAGTACTTC	CASSFDPRSRRDEQYF	-	-	TRBV5-6	TRBJ2-7
TGTGCCAGTGCAGCAGGGAACACTGAAGCTTTCTTT	CASAAGNTEAFF	-	-	TRBV19	TRBJ1-1
TGCGCCAGCAGCCAGGCAGGGGGCAGTGGCTACACCTTC	CASSQAGGSGYTF	few	TRBD1	TRBV4-1	TRBJ1-2
TGTGCCAGCAGTACCGGCGGGAGGGAGCAGTTCTTC	CASSTGGREQFF	-	TRBD2	TRBV28	TRBJ2-1
TGTGCCAGCAGTTACTTTGGACAGGGCTACGAGCAGTACTTC	CASSYFGQGYEQYF	-	TRBD1	TRBV6-5	TRBJ2-7
TGTGCCAGCAGCCAGGACTCAAATTCACCCCTCCACTTT	CASSQDSNSPLHF	once	-	TRBV9	TRBJ1-6
TGTGCCAGCAGTGACTCGGTGCAGGGGGTGAATGAGCAGTTCTTC	CASSDSVQGVNEQFF	-	TRBD1	TRBV6-4	TRBJ2-1
TGCAGTGCTAGCGGGAGAATGTTACAGTACTTC	CSASGRMLQYF	-	-	TRBV20-1	TRBJ2-7
TGTGCCAGCAGCTCGCACAGGGTAGCGCCATGGCAGCCCCAGCATTTT	CASSSHRVAPWQPQHF	once	-	TRBV7-3	TRBJ1-5
TGTGCCAGCAGCGTAGAGGGACTAGCGGCCCACGAGCAGTACTTC	CASSVEGLAAHEQYF	-	TRBD2	TRBV9	TRBJ2-7
TGTGCCAGCAGGACCCCAGGTTCTGGTGAAAAACTGTTTTTT	CASRTPGSGEKLFF	-	-	TRBV6-5	TRBJ1-4
TGTGCCAGCTCTCCCGAGGTAGGGCCGCAGGGCACTGAAGCTTTCTTT	CASSPEVGPQGTEAFF	-	-	TRBV18	TRBJ1-1
TGTGCCAGCAGTTTCGGCAATGAGCAGTTCTTC	CASSFGNEQFF	-	-	TRBV27	TRBJ2-1
TGTGCCTGGGGAGGAGATGTTGTCGATACGCAGTATTTT	CAWGGDVVDTQYF	medium-sized	-	TRBV30	TRBJ2-3
TGTGCCAGTAGTTCCCCCCCGTTCTGGGCCGGCAATCAGCCCCAGCATTTT	CASSSPPFWAGNQPQHF	-	-	TRBV19	TRBJ1-5
TGTGCCAGCAGCGGCGGGAGGTTATATTCACCCCTCCACTTT	CASSGGRLYSPLHF	-	-	TRBV14	TRBJ1-6
TGTGCCAGCAGTTTGAGGGTGGGTCAGCCCCAGCATTTT	CASSLRVGQPQHF	-	-	TRBV28	TRBJ1-5
TGTGCCATCAGTGACTCCGGACAGTACGAGCAGTACTTC	CAISDSGQYEQYF	-	-	TRBV10-3	TRBJ2-7
TGTGCCAGCAGCCTAGACAGGGCGTCCTACAATGAGCAGTTCTTC	CASSLDRASYNEQFF	-	TRBD1	TRBV5-4	TRBJ2-1
TGCGCCAGCAGCCCGACCTGGCCGGCCCCACGAGGTGAAAAACTGTTTTTT	CASSPTWPAPRGEKLFF	-	-	TRBV5-1	TRBJ1-4
TGTGCCAGCAGTTTATTGACAGGGGGCCGTTCACCCCTCCACTTT	CASSLLTGGRSPLHF	once	TRBD1	TRBV28	TRBJ1-6
TGTGCTAGCAGCTTAGGTGCGGGGGCAGACAATGAGCAGTTCTTC	CASSLGAGADNEQFF	-	-	TRBV7-7	TRBJ2-1
TGTGCCAGCAGCTTGTGGGCCACGAGGGCCGGGGAGCTGTTTTTT	CASSLWATRAGELFF	-	-	TRBV5-6	TRBJ2-2
TGTGCCAGCAGTGAAGGGACAGGCCGCCCAGATACGCAGTATTTT	CASSEGTGRPDTQYF	-	TRBD1	TRBV6-1	TRBJ2-3
TGTGCCAGCAGCCCCACAACTAACTATGGCTACACCTTC	CASSPTTNYGYTF	-	-	TRBV7-9	TRBJ1-2
TGTGCCAGCAGTTATTCGACCAGGGGCGCGGGTGGCTACACCTTC	CASSYSTRGAGGYTF	-	-	TRBV6-5	TRBJ1-2
TGTGCCAGCAGCCCTACAGGGAACTATGGCTACACCTTC	CASSPTGNYGYTF	-	-	TRBV6-5	TRBJ1-2
TGTGCCAGCACTTGGAGGACAGGGAGGACTAGCGGGAGTAGTTTCGTCGGCGAGCAGTACTTC	CASTWRTGRTSGSSFVGEQYF	-	TRBD2	TRBV13	TRBJ2-7
TGTGCCAGCAACGGGATGGGATCCCAGCCGGCTTTCTTT	CASNGMGSQPAFF	-	-	TRBV6-1	TRBJ1-1
TGTGCCAGTAGTATAGGAGTTCGTATCACCGGGGAGCTGTTTTTT	CASSIGVRITGELFF	-	-	TRBV19	TRBJ2-2
TGTGCCAGCAGCTTTACCGGACTCAACCCTCGGGCGCAGTATTTT	CASSFTGLNPRAQYF	-	-	TRBV5-6	TRBJ2-3
TGTGCCAGCAGTTTTGGGCGCGGGGGGCCAGGGGGGTACGAGCAGTACTTC	CASSFGRGGPGGYEQYF	-	-	TRBV28	TRBJ2-7
TGTGCCAGCAGCTTCCGAAGCGGGGGCCAAGATACGCAGTATTTT	CASSFRSGGQDTQYF	-	TRBD2	TRBV7-3	TRBJ2-3
TGTGCCAGCAGTCAGGGGGCAGTGGGGGGGACCTACGAGCAGTACTTC	CASSQGAVGGTYEQYF	-	-	TRBV5-5	TRBJ2-7
TGTGCCAGCAGCCTTAAACTGGACAGCATCCAAGAGACCCAGTACTTC	CASSLKLDSIQETQYF	-	-	TRBV5-4	TRBJ2-5